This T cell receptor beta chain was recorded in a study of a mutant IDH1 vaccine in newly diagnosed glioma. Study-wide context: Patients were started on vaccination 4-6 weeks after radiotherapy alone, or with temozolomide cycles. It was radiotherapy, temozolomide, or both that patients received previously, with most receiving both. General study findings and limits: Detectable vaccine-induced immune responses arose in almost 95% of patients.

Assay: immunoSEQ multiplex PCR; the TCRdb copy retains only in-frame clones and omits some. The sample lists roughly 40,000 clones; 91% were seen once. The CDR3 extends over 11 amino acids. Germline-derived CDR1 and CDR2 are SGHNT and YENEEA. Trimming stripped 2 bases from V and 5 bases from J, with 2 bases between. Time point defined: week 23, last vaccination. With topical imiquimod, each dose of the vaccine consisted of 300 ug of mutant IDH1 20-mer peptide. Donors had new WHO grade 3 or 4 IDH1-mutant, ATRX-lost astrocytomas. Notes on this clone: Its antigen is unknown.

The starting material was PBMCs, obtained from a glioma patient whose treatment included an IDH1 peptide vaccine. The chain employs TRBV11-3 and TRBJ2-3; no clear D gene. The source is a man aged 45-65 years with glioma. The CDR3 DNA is TGTGCCAGCAGCTTACGAGATACGCAGTATTTT. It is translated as CASSLRDTQYF.